This TCR beta chain appears in the sequencing data of a study of metastatic and nonmetastatic thyroid tumors. About the research overall: Repertoire data that came from the blood and tumor or nodule tissue of malignant and benign thyroid patients were compared.

In germline, CDR1 is SNHLY, CDR2 FYNNEI. V shed 6 bases and J shed 5 bases, with 20 bases lying between them. The length of the CDR3 is 15 residues. In this sample, this clone turned up many times. Antigen unknown. Study findings and constraints: Reported TCR beta diversity, measured in blood and tumor, was significantly higher for malignant thyroid tumors than for benign nodules.

As originally analysed: Building a distant-metastasis classifier for papillary thyroid cancer drew on CDR3 differences across clinicopathological groups. TCRdb re-analyzed the PCR reads using MiXCR. These V and J calls derive from TCRdb rather than the authors' analysis. The sample yields tens of thousands of clones, 15% to 20% seen once. Thyroid surgery took place with no prior treatment in any patient. The TCR was taken from a female donor with papillary thyroid cancer or a benign thyroid nodule (not recorded which). Some clones in this sample may be carry-over from other donors' samples. The specimen was blood. The V call is TRBV2, the J call TRBJ2-7, with D maybe TRBD2 (6 bases). CDR3 sequence reads: CASRPFLAPQDEQYF. In DNA form, the CDR3 reads TGTGCCAGCAGGCCTTTCCTAGCGCCCCAGGACGAGCAGTACTTC.